Following are 5 T cell receptor beta chains from one sample sequenced in a study of CD8 T cells in ankylosing spondylitis (dated by TCRdb to the late 2010s). Receptors were amplified or captured by 5' RACE. The instrument given in TCRdb is Illumina HiSeq 2500. TCRdb took the public reads, trimmed them with fastp at Q25, ran MiXCR for clone calling and kept in-frame beta chains. CDR3 protein duplicates are merged, each entry listing the most common genes and DNA. The sample data list around 280,000 distinct CDR3 sequences, and 20% of these were observed just once. The ten biggest clones cover under 8.5% of the sample. The sample taken for sequencing was blood, either unsorted or a sorted T cell fraction (not recorded which). The receptors come from a male donor with ankylosing spondylitis or in good health (not recorded which).

This rearrangement joins TRBV5-6 to TRBJ2-4; 8 bases are a match to TRBD1. J gave up 6 bases and V 1 base, and 0 bases lay outside the gene matches. CDR1 and CDR2 (germline): SGHDT, YYEEEE. The CDR3 is made up of 13 amino acids. The CDR3 region has the DNA TGTGCCAGCAGCTTGACAGGGGGAAACATTCAGTACTTC. Translating it yields CASSLTGGNIQYF. Using reference TRBV5-6 and TRBJ2-4 for the parts outside the CDR3, the full variable domain is DAGVTQSPTHLIKTRGQQVTLRCSPKSGHDTVSWYQQALGQGPQFIFQYYEEEERQRGNFPDRFSGHQFPNYSSELNVNALLLGDSALYLCASSLTGGNIQYFGAGTRLSVL.

This rearrangement joins TRBV2 to TRBJ2-7; D unclear. Trimming removed 0 bases from V and 3 bases from J, with 0 bases in between. This CDR3 spans 11 amino acids. Germline CDR1 is SNHLY and CDR2 is FYNNEI. The CDR3, as DNA: TGTGCCAGCAGTGAAGCCTACGAGCAGTACGTC. Translation: CASSEAYEQYV.

The V call is TRBV6-1, the J call TRBJ2-6; either TRBD1 or TRBD2 may supply D (5 bases each). From germline, CDR1 is MNHNS and CDR2 SASEGT. Trimming took off 8 bases at V and 0 bases at J, with 14 bases between the two ends. The CDR3 runs to 16 residues. The CDR3: CASRGQGGSGANVLTF. In nucleotides, the CDR3 is TGTGCCAGCCGAGGGCAGGGTGGCTCTGGGGCCAACGTCCTGACTTTC.

The chain recombines TRBV7-8 with TRBJ2-1; TRBD1 agrees at 7 bases. After removal of 5 bases from V and 3 bases from J, the junction contained 22 bases not matched to a gene. CDR3 length equals 20 residues. CDR1 and CDR2 from the germline V gene are SGHVS and FQNEAQ. CDR3 nucleotides: TGTGCCAGCAGCCACCGGGACAGACCCCACGCTTTGGCCGACTACAATGAGCAGTTCTTC. Residues: CASSHRDRPHALADYNEQFF.

This clonotype has just a few counts. The chain combines TRBV20-1 with TRBJ2-3; no definite D call. Trimming removed 1 base at V and 2 bases at J, with 13 bases between. The CDR3 contains 15 residues. Per germline, CDR1 DFQATT and CDR2 SNEGSKA (reference sequence). CDR3 region: CSARVGRAATDTQYF. The CDR3 nucleotides read TGCAGTGCTAGAGTGGGAAGGGCGGCCACAGATACGCAGTATTTT.